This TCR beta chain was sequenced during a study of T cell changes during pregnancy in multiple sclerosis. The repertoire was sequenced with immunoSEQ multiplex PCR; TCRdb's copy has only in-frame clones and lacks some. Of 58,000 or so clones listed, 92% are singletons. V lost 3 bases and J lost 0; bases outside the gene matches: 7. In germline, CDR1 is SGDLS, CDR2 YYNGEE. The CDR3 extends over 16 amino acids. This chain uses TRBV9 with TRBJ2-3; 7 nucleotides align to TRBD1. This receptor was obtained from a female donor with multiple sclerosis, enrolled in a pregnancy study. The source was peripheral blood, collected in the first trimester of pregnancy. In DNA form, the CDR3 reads TGTGCCAGCAGCGACAACCGGGACAGTAGCACAGATACGCAGTATTTT. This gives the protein CASSDNRDSSTDTQYF.